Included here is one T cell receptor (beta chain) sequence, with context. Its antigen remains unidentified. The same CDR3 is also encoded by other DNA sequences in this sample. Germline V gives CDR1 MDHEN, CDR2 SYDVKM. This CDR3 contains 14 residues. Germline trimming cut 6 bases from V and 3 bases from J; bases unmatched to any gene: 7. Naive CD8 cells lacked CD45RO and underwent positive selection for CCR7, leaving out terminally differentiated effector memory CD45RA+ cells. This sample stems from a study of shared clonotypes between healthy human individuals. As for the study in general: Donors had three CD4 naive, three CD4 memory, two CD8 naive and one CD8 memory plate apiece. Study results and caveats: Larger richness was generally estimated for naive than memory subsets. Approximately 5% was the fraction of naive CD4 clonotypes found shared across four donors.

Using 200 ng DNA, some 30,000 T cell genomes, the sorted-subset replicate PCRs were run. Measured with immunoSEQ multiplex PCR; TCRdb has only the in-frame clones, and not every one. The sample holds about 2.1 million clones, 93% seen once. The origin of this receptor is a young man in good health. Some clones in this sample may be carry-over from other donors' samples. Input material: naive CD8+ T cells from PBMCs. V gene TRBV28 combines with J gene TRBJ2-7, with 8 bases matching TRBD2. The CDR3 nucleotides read TGTGCCAGCAGGCTAGCGGGCCTAGACTACGAGCAGTACTTC. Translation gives CASRLAGLDYEQYF.